This T cell receptor beta chain was obtained from a study of CD8 T cells in ankylosing spondylitis. Using its own MiXCR run on the 5' RACE reads, TCRdb lists one record per CDR3 protein. The sample carries approximately 100,000 distinct CDR3 sequences, roughly 8.3% recorded once. V shed 8 bases, J shed 5 bases, and the junction held 16 bases outside the gene matches. Germline V lookup: CDR1 MNHEY, CDR2 SVGEGT. The CDR3 runs 19 residues. Study-level points and caveats: Relatively rare in peripheral blood, disease-linked clones were also CD8+. Reactive arthritis synovial fluid and blood were previously reported to contain some motif variants.

At least ten counts were recorded for this clonotype. Antigen: not known. V usage is TRBV6-2 or TRBV6-3 and J usage is TRBJ2-2; 14 nucleotides align to TRBD2. The material sequenced was blood, either unsorted or a sorted T cell fraction (not recorded which). This clonotype was obtained from a male donor with ankylosing spondylitis or in good health (not recorded which). The CDR3 region is CASARPTSGRASVTGELFF. The CDR3 region has the DNA TGTGCCAGCGCTCGCCCGACTAGCGGGAGGGCCTCGGTAACCGGGGAGCTGTTTTTT.